A selection of T cell receptor beta chains follows, all from one sample in a study of T cell responses to AZD1222 COVID-19 vaccine. Here immunoSEQ multiplex PCR was the method, and the copy in TCRdb shows in-frame clones only, minus some. The data contain under 150,000 clones, under 95% of them singletons. This specimen consisted of peripheral blood, obtained on day 0 of AZD1222 vaccination. These receptor sequences come from an adult in good health. Each CDR3 is given with its conserved first and last residue. The D gene is left open where the match is weak. Not every row has a clone size; where given, it reads once, few, many or a size class.

TRBJ1-6 TRBD1 once TRBV30 TGTGCCTGGAGGTTCGACAGGGCTCTCTCACCCCTCCACTTT CAWRFDRALSPLHF
TRBJ2-1 . . TRBV6-5 TGTGCCAGCAGTTACTCCAGAACCAATGAGCAGTTCTTC CASSYSRTNEQFF
TRBJ1-6 TRBD1 . TRBV2 TGTGCCAGCAGTTGGACAGGACAACCCAAAACCAATAATTCACCCCTCCACTTT CASSWTGQPKTNNSPLHF
TRBJ1-2 . once TRBV5-4 TGTGCCAGCAGCTTGGGTGGTCGCTACACCTTC CASSLGGRYTF
TRBJ2-1 TRBD2 . TRBV6-2/TRBV6-3 TGTGCCAGCAGTTCGGGACTAGGTAATGAGCAGTTCTTC CASSSGLGNEQFF
TRBJ1-2 TRBD1 . TRBV5-5 TGTGCCAGCAGCTCCGGGACAGGGAACTATGGCTACACCTTC CASSSGTGNYGYTF
TRBJ1-1 . . TRBV3-1/TRBV3-2 TGTGCCAGCAGCCCCCTTCAGAACACTGAAGCTTTCTTT CASSPLQNTEAFF
TRBJ1-2 . . TRBV12-5 TGTGCTAGTGCCCTCCCTGAGGGTGACTATGGCTACACCTTC CASALPEGDYGYTF
TRBJ1-5 . . TRBV10-3 TGTGCCATCAGTCAGGGGCAGGGTCAGCCCCAGCATTTT CAISQGQGQPQHF
TRBJ1-6 . . TRBV10-3 TGTGCCATTAACCCCGGCGATAATTCACCCCTCCACTTT CAINPGDNSPLHF
TRBJ2-3 . . TRBV5-1 TGCGCCAGCAGCTCAAGGGGGGCCACAGATACGCAGTATTTT CASSSRGATDTQYF
TRBJ2-7 TRBD1 . TRBV4-3 TGCGCCAGCAGCCCTGGGACAGGGAAGTACGAGCAGTACTTC CASSPGTGKYEQYF
TRBJ2-5 . . TRBV3-1/TRBV3-2 TGTGCCAGCAGCCCTTCCCTAGCGTGGGGAGAGACCCAGTACTTC CASSPSLAWGETQYF
TRBJ1-3 . . TRBV7-2 TGTGCCAGCAGCTTAGGGGGTGGAAACACCATATATTTT CASSLGGGNTIYF
TRBJ2-5 TRBD1 . TRBV7-2 TGTGCCAGCAGCTACGAAGACAGGGCGGAGACCCAGTACTTC CASSYEDRAETQYF
TRBJ2-5 TRBD2 . TRBV2 TGTGCCAGCAGGGGGTCTCTTTTAGCGGGAGTCCAAGAGACCCAGTACTTC CASRGSLLAGVQETQYF
TRBJ1-1 . . TRBV14 TGTGCCAGCAGCCAAAGGTCGGGGGGCGAGGGAGCTTTCTTT CASSQRSGGEGAFF
TRBJ2-4 . few TRBV2 TGTGCCAGCAAATTACTCGCTGGGGCGGGACCCAAAAACATTCAGTACTTC CASKLLAGAGPKNIQYF
TRBJ2-7 . . TRBV7-2 TGTGCCAGCAGCTTCTTGGACGAGCAGTACTTC CASSFLDEQYF
TRBJ2-3 TRBD2 . TRBV6-2/TRBV6-3 TGTGCCAGCAGTTACTCGGGACTAGCTGCAGCAGATACGCAGTATTTT CASSYSGLAAADTQYF
TRBJ2-7 . . TRBV1 TGCACCAGCAGCCAAGATCTGGTATTCGGCTACGAGCAGTACTTC CTSSQDLVFGYEQYF
TRBJ2-2 . . TRBV19 TGTGCCAGTAGTAGAGGGACCTTCACCGGGGAGCTGTTTTTT CASSRGTFTGELFF
TRBJ2-3 . . TRBV28 TGTGCCAGCAGTTTATCCGGGGGCCCCGGCACAGATACGCAGTATTTT CASSLSGGPGTDTQYF
TRBJ1-1 . . TRBV27 TGTGCCAGCAGTTTACCGGGCGTCGGCACTGAAGCTTTCTTT CASSLPGVGTEAFF